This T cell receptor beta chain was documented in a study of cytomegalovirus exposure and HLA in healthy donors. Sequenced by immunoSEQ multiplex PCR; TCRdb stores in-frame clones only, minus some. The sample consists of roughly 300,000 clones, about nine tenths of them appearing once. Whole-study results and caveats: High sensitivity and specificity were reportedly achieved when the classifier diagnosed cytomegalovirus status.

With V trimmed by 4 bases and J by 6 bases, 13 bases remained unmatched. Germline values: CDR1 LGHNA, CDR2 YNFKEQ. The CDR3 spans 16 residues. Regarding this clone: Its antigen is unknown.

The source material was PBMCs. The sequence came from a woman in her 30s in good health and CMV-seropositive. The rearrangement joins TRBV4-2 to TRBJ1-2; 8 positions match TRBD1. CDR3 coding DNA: TGTGCCAGCAGCCCACTGGGTACTCCAGGGGGCGATGGCTACACCTTC. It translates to CASSPLGTPGGDGYTF.